Following are 27 T cell receptor beta chains from one sample sequenced in a study of T cells in Graves' hyperthyroidism and ophthalmopathy. RNA transcripts were the template for amplifying TCR beta CDR3 regions. When the TCR CDR3 underwent first-round RT-PCR, the HTBI primer set was used. TCRdb itself ran the multiplex PCR reads through MiXCR, one entry per CDR3 protein. The repertoire includes approximately 250,000 distinct CDR3 sequences, roughly a quarter of them detected once, and roughly 32% sits in the top ten. Sequenced input: blood. These receptors all stem from a middle-aged woman with Graves' ophthalmopathy.

The table lists this clonotype with many counts. The V gene is TRBV7-2, the J gene TRBJ2-1, with D perhaps TRBD2 (6 bases). Germline CDR1 and CDR2: SGHTA and FQGNSA. The CDR3 length is 15 residues. Trimming cost V 1 base and J 7 bases, with 14 bases left between them. CDR3 in DNA: TGTGCCAGCAGCTTAGTCGCGGAGGGCCTAAATGAGCAGTTCTTC. This gives the protein CASSLVAEGLNEQFF.

There are many counts of this clonotype. This sequence joins TRBV30 and TRBJ1-1; D gene uncertain. The CDR3 loop spans 13 amino acids. The germline gives CDR1 GTSNPN, CDR2 SVGIG (reference sequence). With 0 bases removed from V and 1 base from J, the gap between germline ends came to 6 bases. The CDR3 reads CAWSVWENTEAFF. In nucleotides, the CDR3 is TGTGCCTGGAGTGTATGGGAGAACACTGAAGCTTTCTTT.

This clonotype was detected ten times or more. A junction boundary mismatches the germline segment, possibly from a read error. The J gene is TRBJ2-7, the V gene TRBV30; either TRBD1 or TRBD2 may fit D (5 bases each). Germline CDR1 GTSNPN, CDR2 SVGIG (reference sequence). This CDR3 comprises 12 residues. The CDR3 nucleotides read TGCGCTACCGGAGAGGGGCCCTACGAGCAGTACTTC. The encoded protein is CATGEGPYEQYF.

This clonotype was detected many times. The gene calls are TRBV27 and TRBJ2-7, with 12 bases lining up with TRBD2. CDR1 and CDR2 (germline): MNHEY, SMNVEV (reference sequence). V trimming: 1 base; J trimming: 6 bases; junction bases outside the gene matches: 10. The CDR3 is 17 amino acids. CDR3: CASSLYGAGTSGFEQYF. As DNA, the CDR3 is TGTGCCAGCAGTTTATATGGAGCCGGGACTAGCGGGTTCGAGCAGTACTTC.

This clonotype was recorded at least ten times. This rearrangement joins TRBV12-3 or TRBV12-4 to TRBJ2-7; 9 bases fit TRBD2. The CDR3 is 16 amino acids. V shed 6 bases, J shed 6 bases, and the junction held 15 bases outside the gene matches. This CDR3 reads CASRPTSGGASSEQYF. For the CDR3, the DNA is TGTGCCAGCAGGCCGACTAGCGGAGGAGCCTCTAGCGAGCAGTACTTC.

The genes are TRBV12-3 or TRBV12-4 and TRBJ2-7, with D perhaps being TRBD1 or TRBD2 (5 bases each). V was pared by 5 bases and J by 7 bases, with 18 bases between. The CDR3 is 14 amino acids. Here the CDR3 DNA reads TGTGCCAGCAGTCGGGGACCCGGGCCCCAGGAGCAGTACTTC. Its protein product is CASSRGPGPQEQYF.

This clonotype was seen repeatedly, ten times or more. Just one base apart from a much larger clone, this may be a read error. J is TRBJ2-7 and V is TRBV29-1, with D tentatively TRBD1 (5 bases). The CDR3 has 12 residues. The V end lost 5 bases, the J end lost 5 bases, and 13 bases lay between the germline ends. CDR1 and CDR2 from the germline V gene are SQVTM and ANQGSEA. The CDR3 loop reads CSVRGHWDEQYF. CDR3 nucleotide sequence: TGCAGCGTTAGAGGACACTGGGACGAGCAGTACTTC.

This clonotype showed up many times. The chain combines TRBV6-1 with TRBJ1-1, with 12 nucleotides matching TRBD1. This CDR3 comprises 15 residues. In germline, CDR1 is MNHNS, CDR2 SASEGT. J gave up 1 base and V 7 bases, and 4 bases lay outside the gene matches. Written as DNA, the CDR3 is TGTGCCAGCACCGTGGGACAGGGGGCGAACACTGAAGCTTTCTTT. This encodes CASTVGQGANTEAFF.

CDR3 in DNA: TGCAGTGCTAGAGATGAGTTCCATCTCTACGAGCAGTACTTC. Translation gives CSARDEFHLYEQYF. V usage is TRBV20-1 and J usage is TRBJ2-7; no reliable D call. The CDR3 is made up of 14 amino acids. The germline V and J ends were trimmed by 0 bases and 3 bases, with 12 bases remaining between them. The germline V gene encodes CDR1 DFQATT and CDR2 SNEGSKA (reference sequence).

In this sample, this clonotype turned up many times. The chain carries TRBV20-1 and TRBJ1-5; TRBD1 is a possible D gene (5 bases). Germline CDR1 and CDR2: DFQATT and SNEGSKA (reference sequence). Trimming pared 3 bases from V and 0 bases from J, leaving 12 bases between. There are 15 residues in the CDR3. CDR3 residues: CSARGDSYSNQPQHF. The CDR3 coding sequence is TGCAGTGCTAGGGGCGACAGCTATAGCAATCAGCCCCAGCATTTT.

This clonotype was detected only a few times. The chain joins TRBV18 to TRBJ2-7, with D possibly being TRBD1 (6 bases). V was trimmed by 0 bases and J by 1 base, leaving 7 bases between them. The CDR3 contains 14 residues. Per germline, CDR1 KGHSH and CDR2 LQKENI. Here the CDR3 reads CASSPPTGSYEQYF. Here the CDR3 DNA reads TGTGCCAGCTCACCACCGACAGGTTCCTACGAGCAGTACTTC. Combining the CDR3 with reference TRBV18 and TRBJ2-7 gives the whole variable domain NAGVMQNPRHLVRRRGQEARLRCSPMKGHSHVYWYRQLPEEGLKFMVYLQKENIIDESGMPKERFSAEFPKEGPSILRIQQVVRGDSAAYFCASSPPTGSYEQYFGPGTRLTVT.

This clonotype was recorded many times. The gene calls are TRBV6-1 and TRBJ2-7, with TRBD2 matching 7 bases. V shed 6 bases and J 12 bases; nucleotides not matched to a gene: 14. Germline V gene data show CDR1 as MNHNS and CDR2 as SASEGT. The CDR3 is made up of 13 amino acids. The CDR3 sequence: CASSPGGGVGPYF. The CDR3 DNA follows: TGTGCCAGCAGCCCCGGGGGAGGGGTGGGTCCGTACTTC.

This clonotype was observed at least ten times. The chain employs TRBV12-3 or TRBV12-4 and TRBJ2-7; D gene ambiguous. The CDR3 contains 11 residues. V was pared by 3 bases and J by 8 bases, with 8 bases between. CDR3 sequence reads: CASSLTGQQYF. Written as DNA, the CDR3 is TGTGCCAGCAGTTTGACTGGCCAGCAGTACTTC.

The sample holds many counts of this clonotype. J is TRBJ1-1 and V is TRBV20-1; D ambiguous. The CDR3 has 12 amino acids. The V end lost 5 bases, the J end lost 0 bases, and 7 bases lay between the germline ends. CDR1 DFQATT and CDR2 SNEGSKA come from the germline V gene (reference sequence). Here the CDR3 DNA reads TGCAGTGCTGATGGATTGAACACTGAAGCTTTCTTT. This translates into CSADGLNTEAFF.

This clonotype was detected only a few times. The chain uses TRBV6-5 and TRBJ2-5; 7 nucleotides align to TRBD2. Germline loops: CDR1 MNHEY, CDR2 SVGAGI. The CDR3 is made up of 15 amino acids. Trimming cost V 3 bases and J 3 bases; bases outside gene matches: 7. CDR3 bases: TGTGCCAGCAGTTATTTCTCCGCGGGGGAAGAGACCCAGTACTTC. Translation gives CASSYFSAGEETQYF.

This clonotype occurred many times. V and J are TRBV2 and TRBJ1-1; unclear D gene. The germline V gene has CDR1 SNHLY and CDR2 FYNNEI. V gave up 1 base and J gave up 3 bases, with 12 bases separating them. There are 15 residues in the CDR3. CDR3 nucleotide sequence: TGTGCCAGCAGTGAAGGCTTGGGGTTTGACACTGAAGCTTTCTTT. The encoded protein is CASSEGLGFDTEAFF.

The sample holds many counts of this clonotype. The gene calls are TRBV11-1 and TRBJ2-7; 9 bases line up with TRBD2. Germline V gene data show CDR1 as SGHAT and CDR2 as FQDESV (reference sequence). CDR3 length: 19 amino acids. With 4 bases clipped from V and 1 base from J, the junction kept 17 bases outside the gene matches. The CDR3 DNA follows: TGTGCCAGCAGCTCAAGCGTAGGTAGCGGGAGAGGGAGGTCCTACGAGCAGTACTTC. Translation gives CASSSSVGSGRGRSYEQYF.

This clonotype occurred many times. The rearrangement joins TRBV5-1 to TRBJ2-2; D perhaps matches TRBD1 (6 bases). Germline CDR1 and CDR2: SGHRS and YFSETQ. V lost 0 bases, J lost 3 bases, and 9 bases lay in between. The CDR3 has 15 residues. The DNA of the CDR3 is TGCGCCAGCAGCTTGGCCGAGGGGGACACCGGGGAGCTGTTTTTT. It translates to CASSLAEGDTGELFF.

CDR3 in DNA: TGCGCCAGCAGCCTGTTGACTAGCGGGAGTAAAGAGACCCAGTACTTC. Translating it yields CASSLLTSGSKETQYF. V usage is TRBV5-1 and J usage is TRBJ2-5; 12 positions match TRBD2. Trimming took 4 bases from V and 3 from J; bases not matched to a gene: 7. Germline V gene sequence: CDR1 SGHRS, CDR2 YFSETQ. The CDR3 has 16 residues.

The CDR3 sequence is CASRKPGQSSYEQYF. CDR3 in DNA: TGTGCCAGCAGGAAACCGGGACAAAGCTCCTACGAGCAGTACTTC. The genes are TRBV6-2 or TRBV6-3 and TRBJ2-7; D perhaps matches TRBD1 (6 bases). Looked up from germline, CDR1 is MNHEY and CDR2 is SVGEGT. V gave up 6 bases and J gave up 0 bases, with 15 bases separating them. This CDR3 spans 15 amino acids.

This clonotype was seen repeatedly, ten times or more. Compared with germline, one end of the junction differs, possibly owing to a read error. This chain connects TRBV6-1 to TRBJ1-2; tentatively, D is TRBD1 (5 bases). This CDR3 has 14 residues. From germline, CDR1 is MNHNS and CDR2 SASEGT. The CDR3 DNA is TGTGCCAGCAGCCGCCGGGACGGCAACTGTGGCTACACCTTC. Translation: CASSRRDGNCGYTF.

This clonotype came up many times. The rearrangement links TRBV29-1 to TRBJ2-2, with a possible D match to TRBD2 (5 bases). Per germline, CDR1 SQVTM and CDR2 ANQGSEA. V was clipped by 0 bases and J by 4 bases, with 12 bases between them. The CDR3 runs 15 residues. The CDR3 nucleotides are TGCAGCGTTGAAGAGGACGGGATTGGCACCGGGGAGCTGTTTTTT. This codes for CSVEEDGIGTGELFF.

This clonotype was detected a few times. This may come from a read error, since a much larger clone is one base off. This rearrangement joins TRBV19 to TRBJ2-6, with 8 bases identical to TRBD2. CDR3 length equals 18 residues. CDR1 LNHDA and CDR2 SQIVND come from the germline V gene (reference sequence). CDR3 coding DNA: TGTGCCAGTAGTAACTCAGCGGGGGCCCTCTCTCGGGCCAACGTCCTGACTTTC. Translation gives CASSNSAGALSRANVLTF. The whole variable domain, remainder taken from reference TRBV19 and TRBJ2-6, is DGGITQSPKYLFRKEGQNVTLSCEQNLNHDAMYWYRQDPGQGLRLIYYSQIVNDFQKGDIAEGYSVSREKKESFPLTVTSAQKNPTAFYLCASSNSAGALSRANVLTFGAGSRLTVL.

This clonotype was detected ten times or more. The chain uses TRBV27 and TRBJ1-2; D not certain. The CDR3 runs 14 residues. Trimming stripped 5 bases from V and 0 bases from J, with 10 bases between. The V gene's germline CDR1 is MNHEY and CDR2 SMNVEV (reference sequence). CDR3 protein: CASSLTEANYGYTF. The CDR3, as DNA: TGTGCCAGCAGTCTTACAGAGGCTAACTATGGCTACACCTTC.

The chain recombines TRBV2 with TRBJ2-5, with 8 positions matching TRBD1. With 5 bases clipped from V and 2 bases from J, the junction kept 7 bases outside the gene matches. The V gene's germline CDR1 is SNHLY and CDR2 FYNNEI. The CDR3 totals 15 residues. This CDR3 is CASSNPGQVQETQYF. For the CDR3, the DNA is TGTGCCAGCAGTAATCCGGGACAGGTACAAGAGACCCAGTACTTC.

This clonotype was recorded many times. The chain recombines TRBV6-2 or TRBV6-3 with TRBJ1-5; no clear D. Per the germline V gene, CDR1 is MNHEY and CDR2 is SVGEGT. The CDR3 is made up of 14 amino acids. V was pared by 2 bases and J by 4 bases, with 9 bases between. The CDR3 nucleotides are TGTGCCAGCAGTTACGTTACCGGGAATCAGCCCCAGCATTTT. Its protein is CASSYVTGNQPQHF.

This clonotype was counted ten times or more. This clone may be a read error of a much larger clone one base away. The chain recombines TRBV12-3 or TRBV12-4 with TRBJ2-6; perhaps TRBD1 as D (6 bases). The CDR3 is 15 amino acids. CDR3 in amino acids: CASSRTGSGSNVLTF. For the CDR3, the DNA is TGTGCCAGCAGTCGAACAGGGTCTGGGTCCAACGTCCTGACTTTC.